This TCR beta chain stems from a study of T cells in women clearing cervical HPV infection. In the study overall: Donors had HPV16-related CIN3 or worse; 2 had invasive cancer. Case blood drawn at lesion detection; control blood after infection cleared. For cases, blood was sampled a median around 150 days after lesion detection, interquartile range roughly 90 to 210 days.

Trimming removed 5 bases from V and 5 bases from J; junction bases left unmatched: 7. Germline V gene lookup returns CDR1 SEHNR and CDR2 FQNEAQ (reference sequence). The CDR3 spans 15 residues. The data were produced by immunoSEQ multiplex PCR, yet TCRdb's version contains in-frame clones alone and is incomplete. Here the sample table reports fewer than 50,000 clones. Remarks on this clone: The read falls 3 residues short of the CDR3 end, and the missing part is taken from the germline J gene.

Sequenced material: blood buffy coat. The chain carries TRBV7-9 and TRBJ2-7; 12 nucleotides align to TRBD1. The clonotype was recovered from a woman between 18 and 70 years old with a cervical HPV16 infection that either progressed to CIN3+ or cleared (not recorded which). CDR3 sequence reads: CASSPGTGGSDEQYF. Incomplete CDR3 DNA: TGTGCCAGCAGCCCCGGGACAGGGGGCTCGGACGAG.